This paragraph covers one T cell receptor (beta chain) sequence. This clonotype appeared many times. The antigen it binds to is not known. No clone much larger than this one lies a single base away; base qualities are absent. The trim is 1 base for V and 13 bases for J, with a gap of 10 bases between the germline ends. Per the germline V gene, KGHDR is the CDR1 and SFDVKD is the CDR2. Taken from cysteine to phenylalanine, the CDR3 has 12 residues. Only CDR3 DNA is held: 36 bases, read in frame from base 1. The data belong to a study of glioma-infiltrating T cells (dated by TCRdb to the mid-2010s). For context, the study as a whole: The study sequenced TCR alpha- and beta-chain repertoires from glioma tissue, from non-neoplastic brain tissue and from matched peripheral blood mononuclear cells. To measure how far tissue and blood T-cell populations diverged, each tissue-infiltrating repertoire was compared against the peripheral blood repertoire of the same patient. Three low-grade glioma patients, several primary glioblastoma patients, and three non-glioma patients who contributed non-neoplastic brain tissue made up the paired cohort.

The full study reports these points: The group comparisons were based on small numbers of patients: three non-neoplastic, three low-grade glioma and roughly eight glioblastoma patients. Only a very small number of CDR3 sequences turned up in both tissue and blood, a result put down to high CDR3 diversity combined with limited sampling. VJ-independent divergence between tissue and blood was lower than expected in non-neoplastic patients but higher than expected in all gliomas, particularly low-grade gliomas.

TCR alpha and beta CDR3 regions were amplified with the iRepertoire nested amplicon-rescue multiplex PCR (arm-PCR) platform from RNA. The input for one-step reverse transcription and amplification was roughly 90-450 ng of tissue mRNA or PBMC total RNA. Following bead purification, Illumina adapters were added by a secondary multiplex PCR, and libraries between 200 and 400 bp were gel-purified. Demultiplexing relied on internal 6-nucleotide barcodes carried by the libraries. The libraries were sequenced on an Illumina MiSeq using 2x220 or 2x250 nucleotide paired-end reads. Per the source publication's procedure: Paired reads were merged using FLASH 1.2.11 and aligned with BWA-MEM to the GRCh37 human genome, and TRA and TRB reads were then extracted. V and J assignment used an IMGT-derived reference of cassette sequences and CDR3 motifs that included pseudogenes. Reads were translated in three frames, and productive CDR3s were defined by a C…FGXG motif without stop codons. A clonotype was defined as a unique combination of a V-J cassette pair and a CDR3 amino acid sequence. Reads were filtered by Hamming distance, with the threshold set by the sequence error rate of each sample in mapped regions. In TCRdb, the public reads were trimmed at Q25 with fastp and aligned with MiXCR, with productive beta chains retained. One record per CDR3 amino acid sequence lists the most common genes and DNA. It is TCRdb's table, rather than the study itself, that gives the V and J calls and clone size. This sample comprises tens of thousands of distinct CDR3 sequences, 23% of them detected only once. The ten biggest clones cover under 8.5% of the sample.

Material: glioma tissue, nonneoplastic brain tissue, or PBMCs (not recorded which). The rearrangement joined TRBV24-1 to TRBJ2-1; perhaps TRBD2 is the D gene, with 6 bases matching. This TCR came from a human donor with low-grade glioma or glioblastoma, undergoing nonglioma brain surgery, or in good health (not recorded which). The DNA reads TGTGCCACCAGTGATTTTGGCGGGAATCAGTTCTTC. This encodes CATSDFGGNQFF.